This TCR beta chain appears in the sequencing data of a study of T cells in narcolepsy. Study conclusions and caveats: No autoreactive T cell clone sequences appeared in some memory CD4+ repertoires.

Per the germline V gene, CDR1 is SGHRS and CDR2 is YFSETQ. Trimming removed 4 bases from V and 2 bases from J; junction bases left unmatched: 4. This CDR3 spans 17 amino acids. As to this clone: The antigen is unknown.

Produced via immunoSEQ multiplex PCR; TCRdb's table is partial and in-frame only. The sample carries about 33,000 clones, 84% recorded once. The V call is TRBV5-1, the J call TRBJ2-2, with TRBD2 identical over 14 bases. Sequencing input: CD45RA- memory CD4+ T cells from PBMCs. The TCR was taken from a human donor with narcolepsy. The CDR3 loop is CASSLGLAGANTGELFF. The CDR3 DNA reads TGCGCCAGCAGCCTGGGACTAGCGGGGGCTAACACCGGGGAGCTGTTTTTT.